The present TCR beta chain was sequenced within a study of regulatory T cells in long-lasting Graves disease. Points on this clonotype: Just one base apart from a much larger clone, this may be a read error.

The germline gives CDR1 DFQATT, CDR2 SNEGSKA (reference sequence). The CDR3 totals 16 residues. V was cut by 0 bases and J by 0 bases, with 14 bases left in between. Arm-PCR of CDR3 regions and iRepertoire HTBI primers were used to build TCR beta libraries. TCRdb passed the multiplex PCR reads through MiXCR, listing each CDR3 protein once. This table holds 400,000 to 550,000 distinct CDR3 sequences, about 15% found once. The time point is: newly diagnosed GD, antithyroid drugs for less than 3 months. Researchers made the TCR library from RNA that was extracted from PBMCs. These data also featured in a second study, about T cells in Graves' hyperthyroidism and ophthalmopathy. As that study records: HTBI primers were used for first-round RT-PCR of the TCR CDR3. Blood samples included most of the expanded thyroid clonotypes exceeding 0.001.

Sequencing used peripheral blood mononuclear cells (PBMCs), obtained at new diagnosis, from a patient treated with antithyroid drugs. The sequence derives from a woman under 30 with Graves disease. The rearrangement links TRBV20-1 to TRBJ2-5, with D perhaps matching TRBD2 (5 bases). The CDR3 sequence: CSARDASGRHQETQYF. DNA for the CDR3: TGCAGTGCTAGAGATGCAAGCGGAAGACACCAAGAGACCCAGTACTTC.